This T cell receptor (beta chain) was identified during a study of shared clonotypes between healthy human individuals (dated by TCRdb to about 2020). Turning to the overall study: A couple of women and a few men aged 18 to 49 years were included in the cohort. For each donor, CD4 naive and CD4 memory were each given three plates, CD8 naive was given two plates, and CD8 memory was given one plate. The study deeply sequenced blood TCR repertoires of about 5 healthy adults to estimate repertoire size and the extent of clonotype sharing between individuals. To increase sequencing depth and limit assay-specific biases, TCR repertoire library preparation and sequencing were carried out by different laboratories using diverse techniques. Leukapheresis yielded between about 0.85 and 10 billion PBMCs per donor.

This clone was recorded once. This receptor's antigen is unknown. Qualities for individual bases were not recorded, and no much larger clone is one base off. The full study reports these points: Naive subsets generally had larger estimated clonotype richness than memory subsets. Because the study included a small number of donors, the genetic and exposure-history diversity represented was limited. Rarefaction of sorted-subset datasets indicated incomplete sequencing despite the large sequencing depth. When a handful of donors were compared, the shared fraction of clonotypes was about 5% for naive CD4, approximately 3.3% for naive CD8, 2.3% for memory CD4, and 0.4% for memory CD8. Pairwise subsampling led to the expectation that sequencing depth would affect the degree of clonotype sharing among donors. Compared with non-shared clonotypes, the clonotypes found in all four sorted-subset donors had higher generation probabilities. Sampling was restricted to blood, and TCR repertoires in tissue are likely to differ from TCR repertoires in blood.

For the CD8 naive samples, CD45RO-negative cells were positively selected for CCR7, yielding a CD45RA+CCR7+ population from which TemRA cells were excluded. The donors were healthy, HIV-negative adults who had no recently reported acute infections or vaccinations. All donors were Caucasian adults living in Nashville, Tennessee, USA. After blood collection by leukapheresis, PBMCs were isolated using Ficoll-Histopaque density gradient centrifugation and then cryopreserved in the vapor phase of liquid nitrogen. Analytical flow cytometry was used to check the purity and quantity of each magnetically sorted T cell population. From each sorted fraction, genomic DNA was isolated and quantified by UV absorbance on a Nanodrop 2000c. TCR CDR3 regions were amplified from genomic DNA by multiplex PCR using the deep immunoSEQ assay. Extracted genomic DNA from each cell subset was spread evenly across all wells of several immunoSEQ 96-well plates, with each plate serving as a replicate. For sorted subsets, 150 to 250 ng of genomic DNA, equivalent to 30,000 or so T cell genomes, went into each replicate PCR. Purified libraries were measured with a Qubit 3.0 fluorometer, size-checked on a Bioanalyzer 2100, and measured again with the KAPA Library Quantification kit. Every immunoSEQ 96-well plate was sequenced on a separate single-read 150-cycle Illumina NextSeq 550 flow cell. From the authors' description of their analysis: Because the immunoSEQ output included only junctional sequences and no quality scores, the filtering could not be the same as the filtering used for full-length reads. To assign V/J genes and CDR3, sequences were annotated using PyIR, a Python wrapper for IgBLAST v1.9, with IMGT germline references. Reads were filtered out if the reads had weak V/J assignments (E-value above 1e-6), no CDR3, stop codons, out-of-frame junctions, or ambiguous translated residues. V3J clonotypes were defined as sequences sharing an identical inferred V gene, J gene, and CDR3 amino acid sequence. Percentage overlap between repertoires was computed as shared unique clonotypes divided by the size of the smaller repertoire. Richness of each repertoire was evaluated using RTK rarefaction, the Chao1 estimator, and Recon v2.1 estimates of unobserved clonotypes. OLGA was used to compute generation probabilities for all TCRbeta clonotypes that the gDNA method yielded from a few donors. TCRdb took over this immuneACCESS table, retaining in-frame rearrangements with V and J assigned. Such tables are incomplete; in checked studies, under half of the missing clones stem from an unresolved V gene, and the remainder is unexplained. That table supplies the V and J calls and clone size; D and trimming were determined from the DNA. The sample contains millions of clones, approximately 94% of them found a single time. Together, the top ten hold around 1.7% of the sample.

The CDR3, cysteine through phenylalanine, is 16 amino acids long. The CDR3 DNA has 48 bases and is translated from base 1. CDR1 and CDR2 are drawn from the germline V gene (reference sequence): MNHNY, SVGAGI. V is trimmed back by 9 bases and J by 2 bases, and the junction contains 16 bases that no gene match accounts for. The sample comprised naive CD8+ T cells from PBMCs. The label giving this sample's cell subset or site can be read as: CD45RA+CCR7+. Rearrangement joined TRBV6-6 to TRBJ2-7; 7 bases in between match TRBD2. The clonotype originates from a man aged 18 to 30 in good health. Some clones in this sample may be carry-over from other donors' samples. Here the CDR3 is given as CARAGGRFAGPYEQYF. The bases are TGTGCCAGGGCCGGGGGGAGATTTGCGGGCCCCTACGAGCAGTACTTC.